These 8 T cell receptor beta chains were sequenced from one sample in a study of blood T cell repertoires in COVID-19. The method was immunoSEQ multiplex PCR; TCRdb's version includes in-frame clones alone and lacks a portion of them. The table shows under 200,000 clones, with 80% to 90% occurring only once. Sequenced material: peripheral blood. These receptors were collected from a man aged 60 to 75 with acute or convalescent COVID-19.

About this clone itself: The sample carries other DNA sequences with the same CDR3. The rearrangement joins TRBV7-9 to TRBJ1-4, with TRBD1 matching over 12 bases. The CDR3 runs 15 residues. Germline V CDR1 and CDR2: SEHNR, FQNEAQ (reference sequence). The V segment lost 5 bases and the J segment 5 bases; nucleotides outside the gene matches: 3. CDR3 DNA sequence: TGTGCCAGCAGCCCAGGGACAGGGGGCAATGAAAAACTGTTTTTT. Translated, it gives CASSPGTGGNEKLFF.

This clone appeared a single time. Additional DNA sequences in this sample encode the identical CDR3. This rearrangement joins TRBV6-2 or TRBV6-3 to TRBJ1-2; D not resolved. CDR1 is MNHEY and CDR2 is SVGEGT in the germline V gene. Trimming pared 0 bases from V and 4 bases from J, leaving 12 bases between. This CDR3 has 15 amino acids. CDR3 sequence: CASSYSPGGSYGYTF. Here the CDR3 DNA reads TGTGCCAGCAGTTACTCCCCAGGAGGGAGCTATGGCTACACCTTC.

In DNA form, the CDR3 reads TGTGCCAGCAGCTTACGACAGGGTGACTATGGCTACACCTTC. This encodes CASSLRQGDYGYTF. The V call is TRBV7-2, the J call TRBJ1-2, with TRBD1 matching 7 bases. J gave up 3 bases and V 2 bases, and 3 bases lay outside the gene matches. CDR3 size: 14 residues. Germline CDR1 SGHTA, CDR2 FQGNSA.

CDR3 bases: TGTGCCAGTAGTACGATTTACAGGGTCCCCCAAGAGACCCAGTACTTC. It specifies CASSTIYRVPQETQYF. This chain connects TRBV19 to TRBJ2-5, with D perhaps TRBD1 (6 bases). Germline CDR1 reads LNHDA; CDR2 reads SQIVND (reference sequence). The CDR3 length is 16 residues. V lost 4 bases to trimming and J lost 1 base, with 16 bases between them.

The V call is TRBV5-1, the J call TRBJ1-5; possible D gene TRBD1, 6 bases. V gave up 3 bases and J gave up 1 base, with 11 bases separating them. The CDR3 length is 15 residues. Germline-derived CDR1 and CDR2 are SGHRS and YFSETQ. The DNA of the CDR3 is TGCGCCAGCAGCTCCCAAGGGGGAAGCAATCAGCCCCAGCATTTT. This gives the protein CASSSQGGSNQPQHF.

This chain uses TRBV11-2 with TRBJ1-6, with D possibly being TRBD1 (5 bases). The germline V gene has CDR1 SGHAT and CDR2 FQNNGV. V was clipped by 5 bases and J by 1 base, with 12 bases between them. This CDR3 has 16 amino acids. The CDR3 spells CASSQTGTSYNSPLHF. The CDR3 DNA reads TGTGCCAGCAGCCAGACCGGGACTTCCTATAATTCACCCCTCCACTTT.

The rearrangement links TRBV19 to TRBJ2-2; D ambiguous. Germline CDR1 LNHDA, CDR2 SQIVND (reference sequence). The CDR3 spans 14 residues. Trimming stripped 3 bases from V and 6 bases from J, with 11 bases between. The CDR3 DNA reads TGTGCCAGTAGTATCGACACAGCCTCCGGGGAGCTGTTTTTT. As protein: CASSIDTASGELFF.

This clone was found once. The same CDR3 is also encoded by other DNA sequences in this sample. The CDR3 nucleotides read TGTGCCAGCAGACGGGACAGTAACTATGGCTACACCTTC. Translation: CASRRDSNYGYTF. The J gene is TRBJ1-2, the V gene TRBV2; 7 positions agree with TRBD1. Germline CDR1 SNHLY, CDR2 FYNNEI. CDR3 length equals 13 residues. With V trimmed by 6 bases and J by 1 base, 2 bases remained unmatched.